This T cell receptor beta chain was documented in a study of cytomegalovirus exposure and HLA in healthy donors. Study-wide results and limits: In an earlier analysis, about 87% or about 30%: the productive usage of most TCR beta V segments. Whilst most TCR sequences proved rare, a subset of public TCRs occurred across many donors.

Note on this clone: Its antigen is unidentified. Relative to the germline gene, one junction end is altered; a read error may explain this.

Use of 60 Vbeta and 13 Jbeta primers characterized the PCR. This table comes from immunoSEQ multiplex PCR, and its TCRdb copy is limited to in-frame clones, with some not included. This sample has 90,000 to 120,000 clones, with around 85% found just once. Germline V gives CDR1 SSHAT, CDR2 FNYEAQ (reference sequence). The CDR3 runs to 15 residues. The chain has TRBV7-7 and TRBJ2-7, with 7 bases identical to TRBD1. Material: PBMCs. This clonotype was obtained from a man under 40 in good health and CMV-seronegative. CDR3 sequence reads: CASSPRQGSNYEQYF. Written as DNA, the CDR3 is TGTGCTAGCAGCCCCCGACAGGGATCTAATTACGAGCAGTACTTC.